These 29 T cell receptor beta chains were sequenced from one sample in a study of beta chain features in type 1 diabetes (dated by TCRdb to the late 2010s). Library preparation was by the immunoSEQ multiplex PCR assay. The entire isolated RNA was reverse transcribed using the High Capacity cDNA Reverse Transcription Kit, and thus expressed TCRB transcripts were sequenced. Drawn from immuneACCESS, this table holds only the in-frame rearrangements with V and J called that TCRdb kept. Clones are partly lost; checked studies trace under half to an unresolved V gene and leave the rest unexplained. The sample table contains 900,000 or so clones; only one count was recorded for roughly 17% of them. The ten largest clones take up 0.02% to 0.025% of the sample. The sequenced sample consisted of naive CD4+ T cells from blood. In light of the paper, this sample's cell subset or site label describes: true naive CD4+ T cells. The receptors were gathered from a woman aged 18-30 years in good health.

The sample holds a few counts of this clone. CDR3 sequence: CASGQVGETQYF. For the CDR3, the DNA is TGTGCCAGCGGGCAAGTGGGAGAGACCCAGTACTTC. The V call is TRBV2, the J call TRBJ2-5; D is undetermined. The length of the CDR3 is 12 residues. Germline CDR1 reads SNHLY; CDR2 reads FYNNEI. V was shortened by 8 bases and J by 4 bases, with 11 bases between the two germline ends.

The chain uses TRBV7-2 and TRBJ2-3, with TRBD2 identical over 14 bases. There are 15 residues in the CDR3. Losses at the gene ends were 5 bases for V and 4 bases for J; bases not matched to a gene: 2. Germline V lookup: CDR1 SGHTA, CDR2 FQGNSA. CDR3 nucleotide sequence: TGTGCCAGCAGCCAGACTAGCGGGAGGGCAGATACGCAGTATTTT. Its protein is CASSQTSGRADTQYF.

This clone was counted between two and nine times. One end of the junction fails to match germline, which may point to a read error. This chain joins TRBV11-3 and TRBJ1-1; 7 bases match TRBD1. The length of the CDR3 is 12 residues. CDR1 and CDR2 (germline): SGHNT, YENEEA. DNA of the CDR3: TGTGCCAGCAGCTCGGGTGGAAGGGACAGAATTTTT. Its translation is CASSSGGRDRIF.

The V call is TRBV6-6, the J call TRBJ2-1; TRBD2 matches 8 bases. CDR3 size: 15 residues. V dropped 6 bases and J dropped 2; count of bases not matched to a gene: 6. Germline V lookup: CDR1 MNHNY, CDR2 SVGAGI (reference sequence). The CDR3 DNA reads TGTGCCAGCAGCTCCAGCGGGAGTCCCTACAATGAGCAGTTCTTC. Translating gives CASSSSGSPYNEQFF.

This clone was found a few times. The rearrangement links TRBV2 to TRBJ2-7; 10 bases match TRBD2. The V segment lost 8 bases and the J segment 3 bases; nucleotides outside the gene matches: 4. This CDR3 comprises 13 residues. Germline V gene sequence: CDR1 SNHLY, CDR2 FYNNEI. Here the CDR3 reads CASGLAGGYEQYF. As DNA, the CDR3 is TGTGCCAGCGGCTTAGCGGGGGGCTACGAGCAGTACTTC.

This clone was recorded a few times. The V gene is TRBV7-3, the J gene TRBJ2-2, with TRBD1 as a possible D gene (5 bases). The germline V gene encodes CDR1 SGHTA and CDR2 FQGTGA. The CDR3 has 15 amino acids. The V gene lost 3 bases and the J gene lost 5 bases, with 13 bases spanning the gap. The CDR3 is CASSFAGQRTGELFF. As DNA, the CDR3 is TGTGCCAGCAGCTTCGCAGGGCAAAGGACCGGGGAGCTGTTTTTT.

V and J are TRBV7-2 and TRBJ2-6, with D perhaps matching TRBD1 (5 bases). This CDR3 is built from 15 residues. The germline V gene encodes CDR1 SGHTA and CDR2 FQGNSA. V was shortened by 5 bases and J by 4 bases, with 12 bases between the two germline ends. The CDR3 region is CASSQIGAGANVLTF. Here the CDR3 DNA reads TGTGCCAGCAGCCAGATAGGGGCGGGGGCCAACGTCCTGACTTTC.

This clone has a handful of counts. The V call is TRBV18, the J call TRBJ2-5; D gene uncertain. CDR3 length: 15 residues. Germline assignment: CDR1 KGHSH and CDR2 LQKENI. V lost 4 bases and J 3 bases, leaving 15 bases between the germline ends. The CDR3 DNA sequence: TGTGCCAGCTCACAACGGGTTAATACCAAAGAGACCCAGTACTTC. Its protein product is CASSQRVNTKETQYF.

The CDR3 DNA is TGTGCCAGCAGCGAGGGACCTGGAAACACCATATATTTT. This gives the protein CASSEGPGNTIYF. The chain has TRBV7-9 and TRBJ1-3, with D maybe TRBD1 (5 bases). The CDR3 loop spans 13 amino acids. V lost 5 bases to trimming and J lost 2 bases, with 7 bases between them. Per germline, CDR1 SEHNR and CDR2 FQNEAQ (reference sequence).

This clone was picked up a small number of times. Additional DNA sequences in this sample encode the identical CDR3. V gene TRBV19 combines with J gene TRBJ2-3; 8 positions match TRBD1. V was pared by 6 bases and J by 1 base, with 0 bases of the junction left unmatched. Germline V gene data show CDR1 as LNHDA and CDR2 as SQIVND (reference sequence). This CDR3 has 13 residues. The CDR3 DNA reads TGTGCCAGTAGGGACAGGGGCACAGATACGCAGTATTTT. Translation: CASRDRGTDTQYF.

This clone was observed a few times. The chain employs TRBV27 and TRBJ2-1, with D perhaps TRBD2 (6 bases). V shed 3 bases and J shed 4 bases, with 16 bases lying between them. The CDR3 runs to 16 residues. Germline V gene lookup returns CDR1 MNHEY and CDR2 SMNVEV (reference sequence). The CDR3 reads CASSFGATGVYNEQFF. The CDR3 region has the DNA TGTGCCAGCAGTTTCGGGGCGACGGGAGTGTACAATGAGCAGTTCTTC.

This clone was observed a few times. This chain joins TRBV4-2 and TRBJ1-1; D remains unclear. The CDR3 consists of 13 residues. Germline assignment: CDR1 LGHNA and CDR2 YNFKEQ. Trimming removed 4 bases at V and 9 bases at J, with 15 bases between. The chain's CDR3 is CASSLQRREKAFF. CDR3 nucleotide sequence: TGTGCCAGCAGCCTCCAGCGACGGGAGAAAGCTTTCTTT.

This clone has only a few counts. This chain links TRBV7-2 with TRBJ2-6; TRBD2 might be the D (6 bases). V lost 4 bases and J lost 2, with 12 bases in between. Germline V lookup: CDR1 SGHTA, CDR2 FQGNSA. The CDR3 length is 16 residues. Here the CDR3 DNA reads TGTGCCAGCAGCTGGAAGGGAGGTCCTGGGGCCAACGTCCTGACTTTC. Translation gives CASSWKGGPGANVLTF.

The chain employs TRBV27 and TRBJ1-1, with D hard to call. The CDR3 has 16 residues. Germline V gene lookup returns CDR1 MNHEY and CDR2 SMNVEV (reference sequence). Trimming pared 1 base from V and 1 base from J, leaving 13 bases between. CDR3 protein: CASSLFKGYGNTEAFF. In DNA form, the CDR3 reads TGTGCCAGCAGTTTATTTAAAGGGTACGGGAACACTGAAGCTTTCTTT.

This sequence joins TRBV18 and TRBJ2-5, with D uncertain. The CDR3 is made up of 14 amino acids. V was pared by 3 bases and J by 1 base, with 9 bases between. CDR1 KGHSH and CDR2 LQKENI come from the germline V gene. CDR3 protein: CASSPLYGQETQYF. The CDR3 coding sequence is TGTGCCAGCTCACCTTTGTACGGCCAAGAGACCCAGTACTTC.

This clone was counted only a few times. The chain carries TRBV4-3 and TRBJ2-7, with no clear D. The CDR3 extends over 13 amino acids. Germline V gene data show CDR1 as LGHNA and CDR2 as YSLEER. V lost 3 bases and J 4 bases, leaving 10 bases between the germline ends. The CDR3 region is CASSQTNGYEQYF. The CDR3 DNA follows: TGCGCCAGCAGCCAGACAAATGGTTACGAGCAGTACTTC.

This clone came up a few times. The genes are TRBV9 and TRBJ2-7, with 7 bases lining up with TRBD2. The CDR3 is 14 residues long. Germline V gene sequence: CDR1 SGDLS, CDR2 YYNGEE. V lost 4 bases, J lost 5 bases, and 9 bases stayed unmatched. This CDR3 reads CASSTQEGLHEQYF. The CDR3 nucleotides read TGTGCCAGCAGCACTCAAGAGGGACTACACGAGCAGTACTTC.

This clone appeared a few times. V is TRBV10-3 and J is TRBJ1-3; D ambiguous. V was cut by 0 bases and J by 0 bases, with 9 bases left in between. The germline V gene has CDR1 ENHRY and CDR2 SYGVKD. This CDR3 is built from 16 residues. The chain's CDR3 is CAISESIRDSGNTIYF. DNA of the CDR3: TGTGCCATCAGTGAGTCCATTCGGGACTCTGGAAACACCATATATTTT.

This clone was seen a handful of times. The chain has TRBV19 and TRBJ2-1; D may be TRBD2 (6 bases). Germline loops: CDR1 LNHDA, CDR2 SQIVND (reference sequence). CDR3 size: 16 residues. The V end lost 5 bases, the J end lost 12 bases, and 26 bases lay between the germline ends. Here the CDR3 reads CASSPGLFTTAAWQFF. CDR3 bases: TGTGCCAGTAGTCCGGGACTTTTTACCACGGCGGCATGGCAGTTCTTC.

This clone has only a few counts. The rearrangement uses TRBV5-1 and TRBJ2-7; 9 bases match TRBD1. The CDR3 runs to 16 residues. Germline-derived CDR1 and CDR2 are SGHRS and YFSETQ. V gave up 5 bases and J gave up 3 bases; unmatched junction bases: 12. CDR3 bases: TGCGCCAGCAGTCAAGCCCCGGGACAGGGCATCTACGAGCAGTACTTC. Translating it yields CASSQAPGQGIYEQYF.

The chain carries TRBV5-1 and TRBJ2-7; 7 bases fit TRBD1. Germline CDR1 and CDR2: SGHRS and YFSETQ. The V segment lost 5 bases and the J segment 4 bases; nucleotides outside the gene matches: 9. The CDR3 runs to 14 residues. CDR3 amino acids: CASSHRQGGYEQYF. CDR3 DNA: TGCGCCAGCAGTCATCGACAGGGTGGGTACGAGCAGTACTTC.

The CDR3, as DNA: TGTGCCAGCAGCCAAGATGGGGCCTGGGACGGCGGAAACACCATATATTTT. Translating gives CASSQDGAWDGGNTIYF. The genes are TRBV4-2 and TRBJ1-3; tentative D call: TRBD1 (5 bases). The CDR3 loop spans 17 amino acids. Germline V CDR1 and CDR2: LGHNA, YNFKEQ. V lost 0 bases, J lost 4 bases, and 16 bases lay in between.

CDR3 sequence (DNA): TGTGCCAGCAGCCACGGGGACAAATCTAACTATGGCTACACCTTC. It is translated as CASSHGDKSNYGYTF. V usage is TRBV5-4 and J usage is TRBJ1-2; D possibly corresponds to TRBD1 (6 bases). The germline V and J ends were trimmed by 4 bases and 0 bases, with 13 bases remaining between them. CDR3 size: 15 residues. Germline CDR1 SGHNT, CDR2 YYREEE (reference sequence).

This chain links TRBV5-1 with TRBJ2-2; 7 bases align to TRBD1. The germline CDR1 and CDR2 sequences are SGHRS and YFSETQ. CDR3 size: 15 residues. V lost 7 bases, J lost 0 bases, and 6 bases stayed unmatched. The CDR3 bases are TGCGCCAGCCACCGGGACAGAACGAACACCGGGGAGCTGTTTTTT. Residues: CASHRDRTNTGELFF. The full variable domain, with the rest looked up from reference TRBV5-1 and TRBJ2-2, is KAGVTQTPRYLIKTRGQQVTLSCSPISGHRSVSWYQQTPGQGLQFLFEYFSETQRNKGNFPGRFSGRQFSNSRSEMNVSTLELGDSALYLCASHRDRTNTGELFFGEGSRLTVL.

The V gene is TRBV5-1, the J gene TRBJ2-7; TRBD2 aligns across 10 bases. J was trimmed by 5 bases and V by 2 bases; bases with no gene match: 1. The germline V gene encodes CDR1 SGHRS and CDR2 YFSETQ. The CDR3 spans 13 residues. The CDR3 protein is CASSLGTSDEQYF. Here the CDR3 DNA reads TGCGCCAGCAGCTTAGGGACTAGCGACGAGCAGTACTTC.

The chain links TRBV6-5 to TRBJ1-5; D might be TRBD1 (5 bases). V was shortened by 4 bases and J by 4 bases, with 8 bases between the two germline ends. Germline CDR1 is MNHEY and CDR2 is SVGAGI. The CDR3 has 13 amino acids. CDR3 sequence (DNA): TGTGCCAGCAGTTTGACAGCTAATCAGCCCCAGCATTTT. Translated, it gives CASSLTANQPQHF.

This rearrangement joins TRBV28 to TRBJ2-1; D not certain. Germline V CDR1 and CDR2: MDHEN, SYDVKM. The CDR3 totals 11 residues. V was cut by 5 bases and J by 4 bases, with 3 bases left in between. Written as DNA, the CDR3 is TGTGCCAGCAGTAAATACAATGAGCAGTTCTTC. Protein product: CASSKYNEQFF.

CDR3 coding DNA: TGTGCCAGCAGCCCAGTAGGGGGGTGGGAAAATCAGCCCCAGCATTTT. It translates to CASSPVGGWENQPQHF. This chain links TRBV7-2 with TRBJ1-5; a possible D gene is TRBD1 (6 bases). V lost 5 bases and J lost 4, with 18 bases in between. The CDR3 is 16 residues long. CDR1 SGHTA and CDR2 FQGNSA come from the germline V gene.

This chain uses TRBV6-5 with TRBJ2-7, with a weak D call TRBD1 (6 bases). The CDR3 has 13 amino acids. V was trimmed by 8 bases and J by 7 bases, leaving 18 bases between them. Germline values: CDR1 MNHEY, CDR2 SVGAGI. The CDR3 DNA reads TGTGCCAGCCGGACAGCCGCCCGTGGGGAGCAGTACTTC. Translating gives CASRTAARGEQYF.